This T cell receptor beta chain was retrieved from a study of blood T cell repertoires in COVID-19 (dated by TCRdb to the early 2020s). At the level of the whole study: Collaborator samples came from the United States, Italy and Spain and covered acute and convalescent phases of COVID-19. The material from the prospective study consisted of cDNA or gDNA derived from T cells, B-cell-depleted T cells, or PBMCs. The dataset comprised deeply sampled blood TCRbeta repertoires from subjects exposed to, actively infected with, or recovered from COVID-19. A freely available public database, intended as a resource for researchers studying the immune response to SARS-CoV-2, is where the repertoires were released. Samples were obtained from the ongoing ImmuneRACE study (first 160 participants) and from about 1,300 subjects provided by 6 global collaborators. Nearly every sample came with metadata listing a de-identified subject ID, COVID-19 status, age in years and sex. Where available, HLA class I and class II types were obtained from metadata supplied by the sample provider rather than from assay-based typing. What the authors observed across the whole study: How much clinical and demographic metadata was included differed by source and by participant, and the metadata was provided uncurated.

Of note for this clone: Its specific antigen is unknown. There are no base qualities to consult, and no much larger clone falls within one base.

TCRbeta CDR3 regions were amplified from genomic DNA using the immunoSEQ Assay, a bias-controlled multiplex PCR. Concerning the study's data processing: The number of nucleated cells in each sample was estimated from the amplification of reference gene primers within the assay. Sequence reads were collapsed and filtered to measure the absolute abundance of every unique TCRbeta CDR3 rearrangement. For each sample, productive Simpson clonality was calculated as the square root of Simpson's diversity index over productive rearrangements. TCRdb stores this immuneACCESS table with in-frame sequences only. Part of the clones is absent; in the studies checked, under half of the shortfall reflects unresolved V genes, and no reason is known for the rest. Clone size and V and J calls were adopted from that table, with D and trimming inferred from the DNA. Counted in this sample were about 140,000 clones; 65% to 85% of them appeared once. The top ten clones comprise approximately 4% of the sample.

Each collaborating institution followed its own protocols to collect whole blood in K2EDTA tubes. For TCRbeta analysis, collaborators shipped samples as frozen whole blood, isolated PBMCs, or DNA extracted from either of those sample types. The CDR3, from cysteine to phenylalanine, totals 14 residues. Only CDR3 DNA remains: 42 bases, in frame from the first base. The CDR1 and CDR2 encoded by the germline V gene are MGHRA and YSYEKL. Trimming removed 4 bases from V and 5 bases from J, leaving 14 bases between the germline ends. What was sequenced was peripheral blood. The source is a woman aged 60-70 years with acute or convalescent COVID-19. The rearranged chain carries TRBV4-1 and TRBJ2-5, with TRBD2 as a weak D call on 5 bases. The nucleotides read TGCGCCAGCAGCCCCGGAGGCGGCCGGGAGACCCAGTACTTC. This translates into CASSPGGGRETQYF.